One and the same sample provided the 32 T cell receptor beta chains below, sequenced in a study of cytomegalovirus exposure and HLA in healthy donors. Vbeta (60) and Jbeta (13) primers were used in the PCR. The data were produced by immunoSEQ multiplex PCR, yet TCRdb's version contains in-frame clones alone and is incomplete. The sample holds 130,000 to 150,000 clones, roughly 68% seen once. Sequencing input: PBMCs. The receptor source for this set is a man aged 60-69 years in good health and CMV-seronegative.

V and J are TRBV5-6 and TRBJ1-2; 7 positions agree with TRBD1. Losses at the gene ends were 0 bases for V and 5 bases for J; bases not matched to a gene: 13. The CDR3 covers 17 residues. Germline V gene data show CDR1 as SGHDT and CDR2 as YYEEEE. The CDR3 sequence is CASSLEAGGGFVYGYTF. The CDR3, as DNA: TGTGCCAGCAGCTTGGAGGCAGGGGGAGGTTTTGTTTATGGCTACACCTTC.

The chain couples TRBV6-5 to TRBJ1-6; D possibly corresponds to TRBD1 (5 bases). The V gene lost 7 bases and the J gene lost 5 bases, with 12 bases spanning the gap. From germline, CDR1 is MNHEY and CDR2 SVGAGI. The CDR3 runs to 14 residues. For the CDR3, the DNA is TGTGCCAGCAATGGACAACAGGATAATTCACCCCTCCACTTT. Translated, it gives CASNGQQDNSPLHF.

This clone was counted a single time. The V and J genes are TRBV10-3 and TRBJ1-1; TRBD1 matches 8 bases. CDR1 is ENHRY, CDR2 SYGVKD, per germline. The CDR3 runs 15 residues. V lost 7 bases and J lost 3; bases outside the gene matches: 10. The CDR3 nucleotides read TGTGCCATCAACGCCAGGGGGCGCTTGGACACTGAAGCTTTCTTT. Translating gives CAINARGRLDTEAFF.

This clone has only one observation. The chain has TRBV6-5 and TRBJ2-1; 8 bases fit TRBD1. The CDR3 runs to 15 residues. From germline, CDR1 is MNHEY and CDR2 SVGAGI. The V segment lost 4 bases and the J segment 3 bases; nucleotides outside the gene matches: 5. The CDR3 loop is CASSLRRGHYNEQFF. CDR3 DNA sequence: TGTGCCAGCAGTTTACGCAGGGGGCACTACAATGAGCAGTTCTTC.

This chain connects TRBV10-3 to TRBJ1-2; D is possibly TRBD1 (6 bases). Per germline, CDR1 ENHRY and CDR2 SYGVKD. The V gene lost 2 bases and the J gene lost 1 base, with 11 bases spanning the gap. There are 15 residues in the CDR3. The CDR3 spells CAISEDRRNNYGYTF. The CDR3 DNA sequence: TGTGCCATCAGTGAGGACAGGAGAAATAACTATGGCTACACCTTC.

This clone was recorded a few times. The chain carries TRBV9 and TRBJ2-7; D remains unclear. Germline values: CDR1 SGDLS, CDR2 YYNGEE. This CDR3 region has 15 residues. V gave up 3 bases and J gave up 0 bases, with 13 bases separating them. The CDR3 region has the DNA TGTGCCAGCAGCGGAACTGGTTCTCCCTCCTACGAGCAGTACTTC. This gives the protein CASSGTGSPSYEQYF.

The rearrangement uses TRBV6-1 and TRBJ2-7; the match to TRBD2 covers 10 bases. The J segment lost 4 bases and the V segment lost 4 bases, leaving 4 bases of the junction unmatched. The germline V gene encodes CDR1 MNHNS and CDR2 SASEGT. This CDR3 is built from 14 residues. In DNA, the CDR3 is TGTGCCAGCAGTGGTTGGACTAGCGGTTACGAGCAGTACTTC. It translates to CASSGWTSGYEQYF.

This clone was picked up a small number of times. The gene calls are TRBV11-3 and TRBJ2-2, with 13 bases fitting TRBD2. The germline V gene has CDR1 SGHNT and CDR2 YENEEA. V shed 4 bases and J 4 bases; nucleotides not matched to a gene: 6. The CDR3 spans 17 residues. The CDR3 sequence is CASSSTSGRAGTGELFF. The CDR3 DNA reads as TGTGCCAGCAGCTCCACTAGCGGGAGGGCGGGCACCGGGGAGCTGTTTTTT.

J is TRBJ2-1 and V is TRBV29-1; tentatively, D is TRBD1 (6 bases). Germline V gives CDR1 SQVTM, CDR2 ANQGSEA. This CDR3 is built from 12 residues. The V and J ends lost 8 bases and 6 bases respectively, with 14 bases between them. As DNA, the CDR3 is TGCAGCTTTACAACAGGGCCCAATGAGCAGTTCTTC. It specifies CSFTTGPNEQFF.

The CDR3 is CASSVGTGGVYEQYF. As DNA, the CDR3 is TGTGCCAGCAGTGTGGGGACAGGGGGCGTCTACGAGCAGTACTTC. V usage is TRBV6-1 and J usage is TRBJ2-7, with TRBD1 identical over 12 bases. V was clipped by 4 bases and J by 3 bases; unmatched bases: 4. Germline loops: CDR1 MNHNS, CDR2 SASEGT. The CDR3 is 15 amino acids.

The chain has TRBV7-2 and TRBJ1-1, with a possible D match to TRBD1 (6 bases). The CDR3 has 14 residues. Trimming stripped 4 bases from V and 5 bases from J, with 14 bases between. Per the germline V gene, CDR1 is SGHTA and CDR2 is FQGNSA. CDR3 sequence (DNA): TGTGCCAGCAGCTATTACGCAGGGGAAACTGAAGCTTTCTTT. As protein: CASSYYAGETEAFF.

This rearrangement joins TRBV7-6 to TRBJ2-7; D gene uncertain. The CDR3 is 14 amino acids. Germline CDR1 and CDR2: SGHVS and FNYEAQ. Deletions cut 1 base from V and 2 bases from J, with 9 bases between. The CDR3 loop reads CASSLVVQTYEQYF. CDR3 DNA sequence: TGTGCCAGCAGCTTAGTTGTACAGACCTACGAGCAGTACTTC.

The V call is TRBV6-5, the J call TRBJ1-1; 7 nucleotides match TRBD1. In germline, CDR1 is MNHEY, CDR2 SVGAGI. The CDR3 covers 14 residues. Trimming cost V 6 bases and J 4 bases; bases outside gene matches: 8. This chain's CDR3 is CASSWGQTLTEAFF. In DNA, the CDR3 is TGTGCCAGCAGCTGGGGACAGACCCTCACTGAAGCTTTCTTT.

V gene TRBV28 combines with J gene TRBJ2-1; no reliable D call. Germline loops: CDR1 MDHEN, CDR2 SYDVKM. The CDR3 extends over 14 amino acids. With 4 bases removed from V and 4 bases from J, the gap between germline ends came to 11 bases. The CDR3 DNA reads TGTGCCAGCAGTTATCCACGACTTTACAATGAGCAGTTCTTC. It encodes CASSYPRLYNEQFF.

The genes are TRBV25-1 and TRBJ2-5; perhaps TRBD2 as D (6 bases). CDR3 length: 14 residues. The germline V and J ends were trimmed by 10 bases and 1 base, with 16 bases remaining between them. Germline values: CDR1 MGHDK, CDR2 SYGVNS. The CDR3 protein is CATRDRSGQETQYF. CDR3 DNA sequence: TGTGCCACCCGGGACCGTAGCGGCCAAGAGACCCAGTACTTC.

The J gene is TRBJ2-6, the V gene TRBV10-3; D is unresolved. The V end was cut by 5 bases, the J end by 3 bases, with 11 bases between. The CDR3 totals 15 residues. Germline CDR1 is ENHRY and CDR2 is SYGVKD. The CDR3 reads CAISTEPLGANVLTF. In DNA, the CDR3 is TGTGCCATCAGTACAGAACCGCTTGGGGCCAACGTCCTGACTTTC.

The chain uses TRBV29-1 and TRBJ2-6, with a weak D call TRBD1 (5 bases). Trimming shortened V by 4 bases and J by 4 bases, and 8 bases separated the two germline ends. Germline-derived CDR1 and CDR2 are SQVTM and ANQGSEA. The CDR3 has 13 residues. CDR3 sequence reads: CSVAGYGANVLTF. In DNA, the CDR3 is TGCAGCGTTGCAGGGTACGGGGCCAACGTCCTGACTTTC.

A few counts support this clone. V and J are TRBV10-3 and TRBJ2-2; a weak D match, TRBD2 (5 bases). CDR1 and CDR2 from the germline V gene are ENHRY and SYGVKD. V was clipped by 7 bases and J by 6 bases, with 12 bases between them. The CDR3 runs 13 residues. The DNA for the CDR3 is TGTGCCATCAATCCGGGGAGCCCCGGGGAGCTGTTTTTT. Protein sequence: CAINPGSPGELFF.

This chain uses TRBV2 with TRBJ1-1; 10 bases map to TRBD1. The CDR3 runs to 17 residues. CDR1 is SNHLY and CDR2 is FYNNEI in the germline V gene. J gave up 3 bases and V 5 bases, and 12 bases lay outside the gene matches. The CDR3 spells CASSPHTGTGAHTEAFF. CDR3 nucleotide sequence: TGTGCCAGCAGTCCCCACACTGGGACAGGGGCCCACACTGAAGCTTTCTTT.

A remark on this clone: The sample holds other DNA sequences that translate to the same CDR3. The chain employs TRBV30 and TRBJ2-3; 7 bases fit TRBD2. Per germline, CDR1 GTSNPN and CDR2 SVGIG (reference sequence). This CDR3 is 11 amino acids long. V was pared by 0 bases and J by 14 bases, with 5 bases of the junction left unmatched. As DNA, the CDR3 is TGTGCCTGGAGTGTGGGAGGGACCTGGTATTTT. Its protein product is CAWSVGGTWYF.

The V gene is TRBV5-1, the J gene TRBJ2-1, with TRBD2 as a possible D gene (6 bases). The length of the CDR3 is 15 residues. Germline V lookup: CDR1 SGHRS, CDR2 YFSETQ. V lost 0 bases and J 6 bases, leaving 13 bases between the germline ends. The CDR3 DNA reads TGCGCCAGCAGCTTGGCCTCGACTAGAGGCAATGAGCAGTTCTTC. Its translation: CASSLASTRGNEQFF.

The J gene is TRBJ2-1, the V gene TRBV21-1; TRBD2 is the table's D call and was not checked against the DNA. TRBV21-1 counts as a pseudogene. This CDR3 contains 22 residues. CDR3 residues: CASSKEVPGLAGEGSSYNEQFF. For the CDR3, the DNA is TGTGCCAGCAGCAAAGAGGTACCGGGACTAGCGGGAGAGGGGAGCTCCTACAATGAGCAGTTCTTC.

V gene TRBV7-8 combines with J gene TRBJ1-1, with TRBD1 matching over 7 bases. V dropped 1 base and J dropped 8; count of bases not matched to a gene: 7. CDR3 length: 14 amino acids. Germline CDR1 and CDR2: SGHVS and FQNEAQ. CDR3 bases: TGTGCCAGCAGCTTAGTGGGCGGGACAGCAGAAGCTTTCTTT. This translates into CASSLVGGTAEAFF.

V gene TRBV5-1 combines with J gene TRBJ2-2, with 9 bases identical to TRBD1. CDR1 and CDR2 (germline): SGHRS, YFSETQ. This CDR3 has 15 amino acids. Germline trimming cut 4 bases from V and 4 bases from J; bases unmatched to any gene: 5. CDR3 nucleotides: TGCGCCAGCAGCCTACAGGGGGCTGGCACCGGGGAGCTGTTTTTT. Amino acids: CASSLQGAGTGELFF.

This rearrangement joins TRBV9 to TRBJ1-2, with TRBD1 as a possible D gene (5 bases). CDR3 length: 13 amino acids. The germline gives CDR1 SGDLS, CDR2 YYNGEE. Trimming removed 2 bases at V and 6 bases at J, with 11 bases between. CDR3 DNA sequence: TGTGCCAGCAGCGTGACAGTTTATAATGGCTACACCTTC. As protein: CASSVTVYNGYTF.

This clone has just one count. This chain links TRBV5-6 with TRBJ2-1; TRBD2 is a possible D gene (7 bases). Germline-derived CDR1 and CDR2 are SGHDT and YYEEEE. V lost 4 bases, J lost 10 bases, and 24 bases lay in between. This CDR3 spans 16 amino acids. The CDR3 sequence is CASSGRRGPLQSEQFF. The CDR3 nucleotides read TGTGCCAGCAGCGGACGGCGGGGGCCCCTCCAATCGGAGCAGTTCTTC.

Only a few counts were recorded for this clone. The chain links TRBV28 to TRBJ2-3; TRBD2 is a possible D gene (6 bases). Germline lookup yields CDR1 MDHEN and CDR2 SYDVKM. Trimming stripped 4 bases from V and 1 base from J, with 15 bases between. The CDR3 is made up of 16 amino acids. The DNA for the CDR3 is TGTGCCAGCAGTTATCCTCCCGGCGGGGGCACAGATACGCAGTATTTT. It encodes CASSYPPGGGTDTQYF.

The rearrangement uses TRBV5-1 and TRBJ2-7; D is possibly TRBD1 (6 bases). The V gene's germline CDR1 is SGHRS and CDR2 YFSETQ. Deletions cut 0 bases from V and 5 bases from J, with 18 bases between. The CDR3 runs to 16 residues. In DNA, the CDR3 is TGCGCCAGCAGCTTGGGAGTTGTGGACAGTGGTGACGAGCAGTACTTC. As protein: CASSLGVVDSGDEQYF.

The table lists this clone with a few counts. The chain has TRBV5-4 and TRBJ1-4; D remains unclear. This CDR3 has 15 amino acids. In germline, CDR1 is SGHNT, CDR2 YYREEE (reference sequence). V gave up 4 bases and J gave up 5 bases, with 15 bases separating them. This CDR3 is CASSPLGGSNEKLFF. CDR3 DNA: TGTGCCAGCAGCCCCTTAGGAGGGTCAAATGAAAAACTGTTTTTT.

This clone has a single count. In nucleotides, the CDR3 is TGTGCCAGCAGCACCCGGACAGGACCCGGGGAGACCCAGTACTTC. Translating gives CASSTRTGPGETQYF. This rearrangement joins TRBV7-2 to TRBJ2-5; 7 bases are shared with TRBD1. The V segment lost 5 bases and the J segment 5 bases; nucleotides outside the gene matches: 11. Germline CDR1 and CDR2: SGHTA and FQGNSA. The CDR3 has 15 amino acids. The whole variable domain, filled in from reference TRBV7-2 and TRBJ2-5, reads GAGVSQSPSNKVTEKGKDVELRCDPISGHTALYWYRQSLGQGLEFLIYFQGNSAPDKSGLPSDRFSAERTGGSVSTLTIQRTQQEDSAVYLCASSTRTGPGETQYFGPGTRLLVL.

This chain links TRBV7-2 with TRBJ1-1; no definite D call. The CDR3 loop spans 14 amino acids. From germline, CDR1 is SGHTA and CDR2 FQGNSA. Trimming took 2 bases from V and 5 from J, leaving 12 bases between them. DNA of the CDR3: TGTGCCAGCAGCTTACCCTCTCAGAGGACTGAAGCTTTCTTT. Translation gives CASSLPSQRTEAFF.

This clone has more than one count but fewer than ten. The J gene is TRBJ1-6, the V gene TRBV25-1; D may be TRBD1 (5 bases). Per germline, CDR1 MGHDK and CDR2 SYGVNS. Trimming shortened V by 6 bases and J by 8 bases, and 11 bases separated the two germline ends. The CDR3 loop spans 13 amino acids. CDR3 in amino acids: CASRDILYSPLHF. As DNA, the CDR3 is TGTGCCAGCAGGGACATTTTATATTCACCCCTCCACTTT.